The clone carrying this T cell receptor beta chain was counted a few times. Its antigen remains unknown. V trimming: 1 base; J trimming: 4 bases; junction bases outside the gene matches: 3. This CDR3 spans 15 amino acids. The V gene's germline CDR1 is SNHLY and CDR2 FYNNEI. The data were obtained in a study of shared clonotypes between healthy human individuals. Study-level results: When naive CD4 clonotypes were compared across a few donors, 4% to 6.5% were shared. In this cohort, only blood was sampled, and tissue repertoires likely differ.

In the sorted-subset replicate PCRs, approximately 200 ng DNA, 25,000 to 30,000 T cell genomes, was used. Authors' analysis steps: Filtering differed for immunoSEQ, which gave only junction sequences without quality scores. Repertoires were generated with immunoSEQ multiplex PCR, while TCRdb's copy carries only in-frame clones and drops some. Clonal size and the V and J genes are those of that table, whereas D and trimming came from the DNA. The sample shows about 1 million clones, under 80% of them seen only once. V and J are TRBV2 and TRBJ1-5; 8 nucleotides line up with TRBD1. The sequenced material came from memory CD4+ T cells sorted from blood. The subset denotes: CD45RA-negative fraction. The receptor's source is a man between 18 and 35 years old in good health. The CDR3 here is CASSEEGDRNQPQHF. Here the CDR3 DNA reads TGTGCCAGCAGTGAAGAGGGGGACAGGAATCAGCCCCAGCATTTT. The variable domain in full, completed from reference TRBV2 and TRBJ1-5, reads EPEVTQTPSHQVTQMGQEVILRCVPISNHLYFYWYRQILGQKVEFLVSFYNNEISEKSEIFDDQFSVERPDGSNFTLKIRSTKLEDSAMYFCASSEEGDRNQPQHFGDGTRLSIL.